The clone carrying this TCR beta chain was counted ten times or more. Its antigen is not known. V was pared by 3 bases and J by 5 bases, with 4 bases between. This CDR3 has 11 residues. Germline lookup yields CDR1 MNHEY and CDR2 SVGEGT. This specimen belongs to a study of response to subunit inactivated influenza vaccine. TCRdb used MiXCR to reprocess the RT-PCR reads, holding one entry per CDR3 protein. The table lists hundreds of thousands of distinct CDR3 sequences, around 15% of them singletons. Study results and caveats: T cells newly recruited by each seasonal influenza vaccination are few, the authors suggested.

The sequence derives from a man between 45 and 60 years old who received an inactivated influenza vaccine. The V gene is TRBV6-2 or TRBV6-3, the J gene TRBJ2-5; D gene ambiguous. Sequenced material: PBMCs from blood, taken 14 to 15 days before vaccination. The CDR3 region has the DNA TGTGCCAGCAGTTATATGGAGACCCAGTACTTC. It translates to CASSYMETQYF.